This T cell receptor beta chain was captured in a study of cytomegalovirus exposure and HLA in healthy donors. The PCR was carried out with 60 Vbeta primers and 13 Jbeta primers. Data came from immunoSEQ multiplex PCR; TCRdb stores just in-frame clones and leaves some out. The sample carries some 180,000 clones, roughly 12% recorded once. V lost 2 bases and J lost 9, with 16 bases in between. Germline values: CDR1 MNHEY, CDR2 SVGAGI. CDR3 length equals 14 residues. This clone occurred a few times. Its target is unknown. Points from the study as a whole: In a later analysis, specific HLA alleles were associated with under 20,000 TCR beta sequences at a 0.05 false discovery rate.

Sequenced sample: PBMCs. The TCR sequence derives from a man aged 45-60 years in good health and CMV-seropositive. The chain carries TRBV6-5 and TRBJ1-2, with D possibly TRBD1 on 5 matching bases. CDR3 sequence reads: CASSYLGTSGRYTF. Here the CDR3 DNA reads TGTGCCAGCAGTTACCTCGGGACTTCGGGACGCTACACCTTC.